The clone carrying this T cell receptor (beta chain) was picked up a small number of times. The target antigen is unknown. The entry originates in a study of cytomegalovirus exposure and HLA in healthy donors. At the level of the study: Early released data had 65 million to 100 million unique TCRs, all coming from HLA-typed donors. Study-wide results and caveats: What a later analysis showed was that several of the most significant clusters appeared linked to common viral pathogens.

The PCR used 60 Vbeta and 13 Jbeta primers. The assay was immunoSEQ multiplex PCR, and TCRdb's table has in-frame clones only and misses some. The table includes about 160,000 clones, roughly 85% detected once. The CDR3 totals 14 residues. Trimming pared 8 bases from V and 5 bases from J, leaving 18 bases between. The germline V gene encodes CDR1 MNHEY and CDR2 SVGAGI. The V and J genes are TRBV6-5 and TRBJ2-5; D might be TRBD2 (6 bases). The source of this sequence is a woman between 50 and 59 years old in good health and CMV-seronegative. Sequencing was done on a sample of PBMCs. CDR3 protein: CASVSPGLRETQYF. CDR3 nucleotides: TGTGCCAGCGTATCACCGGGACTCCGCGAGACCCAGTACTTC.